This T cell receptor beta chain is drawn from a study of cytomegalovirus exposure and HLA in healthy donors (dated by TCRdb to about 2017). For context, the study as a whole: An earlier analysis of 587 of the donors reported about 290 Gb of sequence data and some 120 million unique TCR beta sequences from about 180 million T cells. Along with the roughly 710-subject first cohort, a separate validation cohort of about 110 different subjects was used. An early release that covered approximately 600 HLA-typed donors contained approximately 290 gigabases of sequencing data and 70 million to 100 million unique TCR sequences. In a later genetic analysis, genome-wide SNP genotypes for about 65% of the roughly 670 donors were used, and that subset was treated as a discovery cohort. Across 398 genotyped donors of the cohort, an average of approximately 220,000 unique TCR beta nucleotide sequences per donor were sequenced, and roughly 20% of those sequences were non-productive. HLA typing covered class I and class II loci at four-digit resolution. Donor age, sex, ethnicity and CMV serostatus were collected together with the repertoire data. The number of typed donors differed by locus: 629-630 for A, B, C, DRB1 and DQB1; some 500 for DQA1; 606 for DPA1; and some 450 for DPB1. Every discovery cohort repertoire had been produced on one sequencing platform. About five DR-DQ haplotypes were treated as single units for association and clustering because of strong linkage in the cohort. In a later analysis, previously published TCR beta repertoires from more than 500 donors were re-analyzed and high-resolution HLA genotyping was added so that TCR occurrence patterns could be studied. The study combined high-throughput TCR immunosequencing, statistical association of individual TCRs with disease status, and machine learning to predict cytomegalovirus infection status. The study used immunosequencing to profile the T cell repertoires of several hundred subjects and linked those repertoires to cytomegalovirus serostatus. Rather than drawing on any new phenotypic data, the later analysis identified candidate immune exposures from TCR beta sequences and the way those sequences occurred across donors. The study aimed to test whether signatures of past pathogen exposure could be identified by cataloging public T cell receptors. An earlier analysis of roughly 580 of the donors used high-throughput TCR beta sequencing to judge whether each TCR beta V gene segment behaved as functional or pseudogenic. Among the roughly 380 genotyped donors, approximately 81% belonged to the genetic ancestry cluster associated with self-reported Caucasian donors.

The library was produced with the immunoSEQ multiplex PCR assay. For the multiplex PCR, a mixture combining 60 forward primers for TCR Vbeta segments and 13 reverse primers for TCR Jbeta segments was used. Amplification of the CDR3 region of rearranged TCR beta genes was performed with a multiplex PCR assay on genomic DNA. The Illumina HiSeq System was used to sequence the amplified TCR beta libraries as 87-base-pair reads. The paper's data handling went like this. A later analysis counted about 80 million unique TCR beta chains across the 670 or so repertoires, and 10 million to 11 million of these chains were shared by at least two donors. Raw reads were error-corrected and collapsed into unique sequences by a nearest-neighbor algorithm in which closely related sequences were merged to remove PCR and sequencing errors. V, D and J gene segments were assigned by aligning CDR3 sequences to IMGT reference sequences. For a sequence to be retained, a match of at least six nucleotides was required to both a V gene segment and a J gene segment. Rearrangements were called productive when the CDR3 lacked stop codons and stayed in frame with V and J; all others were non-productive. Following IMGT convention, CDR3 was defined as the stretch from the second conserved V-encoded cysteine to the conserved J-encoded phenylalanine. Sequences without an unambiguous match to a single V gene segment were excluded from the earlier analysis of 450 to 750 of the donors. In an earlier analysis of a few hundred of the donors, V segments were called functional above 56.7% productive rearrangements and were called segregating when the between-donor standard deviation exceeded 5%. A statistical classification framework was built for diagnosing cytomegalovirus status from the catalog of TCR beta chain sequences. A later analysis assigned V and J genes by comparing TCR nucleotide sequences with IMGT/GENE-DB human TR gene sequences. The TCRdist pipeline was used in a later analysis to assign CDR3 sequences and most-parsimonious VDJ recombination scenarios. In a later analysis, every TCR beta chain was defined by the combination of its CDR3 amino acid sequence and its V-gene family, and reads without a unique V-gene family were dropped. In a later analysis, fewer than 600 highly shared, low-generation-probability nucleotide sequences were removed to address suspected cross-contamination and a sequencing artifact. In a later analysis, a clonal expansion index for each public chain was calculated from normalized within-repertoire ranks of inferred template counts. Generation probabilities in a later analysis came from a VDJ recombination model fitted to out-of-frame rearrangements, and those results were checked against IGoR. Hypergeometric tests were used in a later analysis to score TCR-TCR, TCR-HLA and TCR-CMV co-occurrence, with a repertoire-size bias correction applied to the TCR pairs. False discovery rates were estimated in a later analysis by permuting HLA or CMV assignments 20 times. In a later analysis, co-occurring TCRs were grouped using DBSCAN, and TCRdist sequence similarity was added for clustering within HLA-allele-positive subsets. Repertoires with fewer than 30,000 or more than 120,000 public chains were left out of co-occurrence clustering, as were five repertoires with anomalous nucleotide sharing. In its TCRdb copy, this immuneACCESS table keeps in-frame sequences only and misses some clones. Where compared with another copy, unresolved V genes explain less than half of these, and the others have no known cause. V and J calls and clone size are given by that table; D and trimming were obtained from the DNA. This sample's table has entries for approximately 190,000 clones. The top ten clonotypes cover 6.5% of the sample.

For this chain, trimming is 7 bases at the V end and 5 bases at the J end, and the number of junction bases without a gene match is 5. Including cysteine and phenylalanine, the CDR3 has 14 amino acids. The DNA shown is the 42-base CDR3, in frame from base 1. CDR1 is given as SNHLY and CDR2 as FYNNEI, both from the germline V gene. In total, 500 to 700 healthy bone marrow donors made up the cohort. At the time of sampling, every cohort member was nominally healthy, though immune exposures that went unrecorded were likely present. The donor tested CMV seronegative and was one of the 352 seronegative cohort members. Every donor gave a peripheral blood sample, and the peripheral blood mononuclear cells from that sample were used for TCR beta sequencing. Genomic DNA was extracted from the blood cell samples with the Qiagen DNeasy Blood Extraction Kit. On the study overall, not on this receptor specifically: In a later analysis, most CMV-associated TCR beta chains were found to appear HLA-restricted, with HLA associations seemingly driven largely by CMV exposure. Over 15 rarely observed V segments, including chromosome 9 orphons, were excluded from the earlier analysis of some 590 of the donors because counts were too low. A cluster of highly shared sequence variants was judged likely to represent a technical artifact of the sequencing pipeline. Three of the identified cytomegalovirus-associated TCR beta chains were confirmed in vitro to be specific for cytomegalovirus antigens. Because HLA typing was missing for some donors at each locus, association tests included only the typed subset. Correlated functional status among segregating V segments might reflect linkage disequilibrium, but an unknown experimental factor could not be ruled out. Cytomegalovirus status was reported to be diagnosed by the classifier with high specificity and sensitivity in both the original and validation cohorts. A later analysis associated 15,000 or so TCR beta sequences with specific HLA alleles at a false discovery rate of 0.05. When HLA alleles, especially DR and DQ, strongly co-occurred, TCR associations were difficult to assign to individual alleles. The authors suggested that the approach could potentially be extended to other disease states and immunological phenotypes. In a later analysis, HLA-associated TCR beta chains showed more clonal expansion and lower generation probabilities than non-associated chains that were equally common. A later analysis found that TCR association rates varied across HLA loci, with DRB1 alleles showing the most associated TCRs and HLA-C alleles the fewest. A later genetic analysis associated a missense DCLRE1C variant with V-gene and J-gene trimming of TCR beta chains, and an independent cohort replicated the association. While some public TCRs were present in many individuals, most TCR sequences turned up only very rarely across donors. The presence/absence analyses assumed that sequencing depth was roughly uniform across donors, and that assumption may not be true. A further reported finding was that TCR beta sequences accurately predicted the HLA-A and HLA-B alleles for most subjects in the first cohort. An earlier analysis of around 600 of the donors showed that most TCR beta V segments appeared in productive rearrangements either about 87% or about 30% of the time, which broadly matched IMGT annotations. Some IMGT-functional V segments, including TRBV6-2 and TRBV6-3, could not be distinguished by the 87-base-pair reads and were therefore excluded. In the study, approximately 150 TCR beta chains were listed as associated with cytomegalovirus. The only immune exposure information available for the cohort was CMV serostatus. This cohort had only TCR beta chains sequenced, and the lack of alpha or paired-chain data limited which features could be detected. In a later genetic analysis, fewer N-insertions in productive TCRs were reported among donors in an Asian-associated ancestry cluster than the roughly 700-donor mean. A later analysis reported that several top co-occurrence clusters appeared linked to parvovirus B19, influenza, CMV and Epstein-Barr virus.

With respect to this clone: Its recognized antigen is unknown.

The specimen was PBMCs. This receptor chain uses TRBV2 and TRBJ2-5, and 12 junctional nucleotides match TRBD2. The origin of this receptor is a young man in good health and CMV-seronegative. The CDR3 protein: CASTGTSGYETQYF. DNA sequence: TGTGCCAGCACCGGGACTAGCGGGTATGAGACCCAGTACTTC. The entire variable domain, with the stretches around the CDR3 drawn from the reference TRBV2 and TRBJ2-5 proteins, is EPEVTQTPSHQVTQMGQEVILRCVPISNHLYFYWYRQILGQKVEFLVSFYNNEISEKSEIFDDQFSVERPDGSNFTLKIRSTKLEDSAMYFCASTGTSGYETQYFGPGTRLLVL.